This TCR beta chain came from a study of cytomegalovirus exposure and HLA in healthy donors. Broader study findings: Specific recognition of CMV antigens was confirmed in vitro for a few chains (all CMV-associated).

CDR1 is LNHDA, CDR2 SQIVND, per germline (reference sequence). V shed 5 bases and J 3 bases; nucleotides not matched to a gene: 7. The CDR3 totals 16 residues. TCRdb's table, derived via immunoSEQ multiplex PCR, lists solely in-frame clones and lacks some. Among 150,000 to 200,000 clones listed, roughly 85% were seen once. The donors belonged to the roughly 110-subject validation cohort, separate from the roughly 670-subject first cohort. This clone was seen a handful of times. The target antigen is unknown. The chain couples TRBV19 to TRBJ2-2; TRBD2 agrees at 9 bases. Sequencing was carried out using PBMCs. The receptor was derived from a man aged 18 to 30 in good health and CMV-seropositive. CDR3: CASSLAGGRYTGELFF. The CDR3 DNA sequence: TGTGCCAGTAGTCTGGCGGGGGGGCGTTACACCGGGGAGCTGTTTTTT.